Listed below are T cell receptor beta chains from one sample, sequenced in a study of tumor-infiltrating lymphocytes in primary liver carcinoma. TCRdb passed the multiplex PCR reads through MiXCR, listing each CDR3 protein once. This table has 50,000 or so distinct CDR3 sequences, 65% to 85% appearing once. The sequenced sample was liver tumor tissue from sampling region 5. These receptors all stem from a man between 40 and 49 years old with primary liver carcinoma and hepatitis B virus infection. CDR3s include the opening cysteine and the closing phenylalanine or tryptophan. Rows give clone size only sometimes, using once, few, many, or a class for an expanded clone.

cdr3_aa: CASSLRWRGKNEQYF
j_call: TRBJ2-7
v_call: TRBV11-2
clone_size: NA

cdr3_aa: CARSLAGGDTDTQYF
j_call: TRBJ2-3
v_call: TRBV12-3/TRBV12-4
clone_size: NA

cdr3_aa: CASSFYGQVDQETQYF
j_call: TRBJ2-5
v_call: TRBV12-3/TRBV12-4
clone_size: medium-sized

cdr3_aa: CAGSLEHYEHYF
j_call: TRBJ2-7
v_call: TRBV12-3/TRBV12-4
clone_size: once

cdr3_aa: CANSHGTSGLAHEQYF
j_call: TRBJ2-7
v_call: TRBV11-2
clone_size: NA

cdr3_aa: CASSLDTTFEQYF
j_call: TRBJ2-7
v_call: TRBV6-2/TRBV6-3
clone_size: NA

cdr3_aa: CVSSVLGGSNEKLFF
j_call: TRBJ1-4
v_call: TRBV6-1
clone_size: NA

cdr3_aa: CASSQSLAGGRIRTDTQYF
j_call: TRBJ2-3
v_call: TRBV7-9
clone_size: many

cdr3_aa: CASSLVTWEGCHLYNEQFF
j_call: TRBJ2-1
v_call: TRBV5-1
clone_size: NA

cdr3_aa: CASSYQTSFNEQFF
j_call: TRBJ2-1
v_call: TRBV6-5
clone_size: many

cdr3_aa: CSDWTGWGMNTEAFF
j_call: TRBJ1-1
v_call: TRBV29-1
clone_size: NA

cdr3_aa: CASSQEGQGTRCNEQFF
j_call: TRBJ2-1
v_call: TRBV14
clone_size: NA

cdr3_aa: CASSLGGTDTQYF
j_call: TRBJ2-3
v_call: TRBV11-3
clone_size: many

cdr3_aa: CASSPGGSSVGTRTDTQYF
j_call: TRBJ2-3
v_call: TRBV11-1
clone_size: NA

cdr3_aa: CASLSIGRTEAFF
j_call: TRBJ1-1
v_call: TRBV6-2/TRBV6-3
clone_size: few

cdr3_aa: CASSPSPRGKVPTQYF
j_call: TRBJ2-3
v_call: TRBV11-1
clone_size: NA

cdr3_aa: CVCSRPGQGSYEQYF
j_call: TRBJ2-7
v_call: TRBV14
clone_size: NA

cdr3_aa: CVSNDWRSGTYNEHFF
j_call: TRBJ2-1
v_call: TRBV7-9
clone_size: NA

cdr3_aa: CASSPLEGARGQPQHF
j_call: TRBJ1-5
v_call: TRBV23-1
clone_size: NA

cdr3_aa: CASSLDGQENSLPHF
j_call: TRBJ1-6
v_call: TRBV5-1
clone_size: NA

cdr3_aa: CAWDIDTGELFF
j_call: TRBJ2-2
v_call: TRBV30
clone_size: many

cdr3_aa: CSVGGRWGMNTEALF
j_call: TRBJ1-1
v_call: TRBV29-1
clone_size: NA

cdr3_aa: CASSHLAGPDGDEQFF
j_call: TRBJ2-1
v_call: TRBV5-1
clone_size: many

cdr3_aa: CASSSPGTSWVSTQYF
j_call: TRBJ2-3
v_call: TRBV7-8
clone_size: once

cdr3_aa: CASSWYGSSTNEKPFF
j_call: TRBJ1-4
v_call: TRBV12-3/TRBV12-4
clone_size: NA

cdr3_aa: CSIASGWGMPYKQYF
j_call: TRBJ2-7
v_call: TRBV29-1
clone_size: NA

cdr3_aa: CASSEGSSGRAATGELFF
j_call: TRBJ2-2
v_call: TRBV6-4
clone_size: many

cdr3_aa: CASTAGGSYNEQFF
j_call: TRBJ2-1
v_call: TRBV25-1
clone_size: many

cdr3_aa: CGVAGYRGRGNTIYF
j_call: TRBJ1-3
v_call: TRBV29-1
clone_size: NA

cdr3_aa: CATRQGNGELFF
j_call: TRBJ2-2
v_call: TRBV6-1
clone_size: NA

cdr3_aa: CASTTGMETQYF
j_call: TRBJ2-5
v_call: TRBV2
clone_size: NA

cdr3_aa: CASTRLEGLYEQYF
j_call: TRBJ2-7
v_call: TRBV6-2/TRBV6-3
clone_size: NA

cdr3_aa: CASSQPGQGLSDGYIF
j_call: TRBJ1-2
v_call: TRBV4-2
clone_size: NA

cdr3_aa: CSVGGQAREGYEQFF
j_call: TRBJ2-1
v_call: TRBV29-1
clone_size: NA

cdr3_aa: CVSSLRDRRTSGLSSYDQYF
j_call: TRBJ2-7
v_call: TRBV11-2
clone_size: NA

cdr3_aa: CASSEGGGESNQPQHF
j_call: TRBJ1-5
v_call: TRBV6-1
clone_size: many

cdr3_aa: CAISVTTYTDGQYF
j_call: TRBJ2-3
v_call: TRBV10-3
clone_size: NA

cdr3_aa: CASRGDPNNEQFF
j_call: TRBJ2-1
v_call: TRBV28
clone_size: many

cdr3_aa: CSAGTKGATQYF
j_call: TRBJ2-3
v_call: TRBV29-1
clone_size: NA

cdr3_aa: CANSLGTGALNTEAFF
j_call: TRBJ1-1
v_call: TRBV4-1
clone_size: NA

cdr3_aa: CTSSQDALWAPYNEQFF
j_call: TRBJ2-1
v_call: TRBV14
clone_size: NA

cdr3_aa: CVSSYSRGLGTQYF
j_call: TRBJ2-5
v_call: TRBV6-5
clone_size: NA